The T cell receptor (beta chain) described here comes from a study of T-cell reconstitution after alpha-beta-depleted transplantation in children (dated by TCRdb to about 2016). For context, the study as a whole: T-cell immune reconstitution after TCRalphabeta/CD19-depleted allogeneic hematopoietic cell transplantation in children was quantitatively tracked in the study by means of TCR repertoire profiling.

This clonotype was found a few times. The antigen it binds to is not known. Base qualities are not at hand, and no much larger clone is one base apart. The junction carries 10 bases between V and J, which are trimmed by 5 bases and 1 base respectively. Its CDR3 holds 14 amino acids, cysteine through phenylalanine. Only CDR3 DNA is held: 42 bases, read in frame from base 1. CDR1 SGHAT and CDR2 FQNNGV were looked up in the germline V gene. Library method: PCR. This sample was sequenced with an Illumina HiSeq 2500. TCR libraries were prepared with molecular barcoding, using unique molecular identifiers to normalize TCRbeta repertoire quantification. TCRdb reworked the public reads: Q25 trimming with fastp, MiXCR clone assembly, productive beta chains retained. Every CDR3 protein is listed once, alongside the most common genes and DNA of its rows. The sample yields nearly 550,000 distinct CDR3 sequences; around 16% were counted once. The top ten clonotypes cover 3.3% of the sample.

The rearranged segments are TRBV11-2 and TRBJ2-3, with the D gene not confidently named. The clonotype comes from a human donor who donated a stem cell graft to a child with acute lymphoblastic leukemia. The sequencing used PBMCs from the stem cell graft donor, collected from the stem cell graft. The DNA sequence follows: TGTGCCAGCAGCCTTAGACGCCGCACAGATACGCAGTATTTT. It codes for CASSLRRRTDTQYF.